This TCR beta chain was captured by sequencing in a study of response to subunit inactivated influenza vaccine. TCRdb re-called the RT-PCR reads with MiXCR, one entry per CDR3 protein. The sample lists 530,000 or so distinct CDR3 sequences, roughly 12% occurring once. This clonotype was picked up many times. The V and J ends lost 3 bases and 2 bases, in that order; junction bases with no gene match: 11. CDR1 and CDR2 (germline): SGDLS, YYNGEE. CDR3 length equals 17 residues. The rearrangement links TRBV9 to TRBJ2-7; TRBD2 matches 10 bases. The clonotype originates from a man between 45 and 60 years old who received an inactivated influenza vaccine. Here the sequenced sample was PBMCs from blood, taken on the day of vaccination. The CDR3 protein is CASSAGGLATKPYEQYF. CDR3 in DNA: TGTGCCAGCAGCGCCGGGGGACTAGCGACCAAACCCTACGAGCAGTACTTC.